This T cell receptor beta chain appears in the sequencing data of a study of T-cell memory formation after mild COVID-19. General study findings and limits: Prior to infection, memory already included some responding clones, suggesting cross-reactive memory joined.

V lost 1 base and J lost 2, with 7 bases in between. Germline assignment: CDR1 SNHLY and CDR2 FYNNEI. This CDR3 contains 14 residues. One entry per CDR3 protein results from TCRdb running MiXCR on the 5' RACE reads. The table lists roughly 410,000 distinct CDR3 sequences, roughly 24% of them singletons. This clonotype was detected only a few times. Its antigen is undetermined. The chain uses TRBV2 and TRBJ2-3; D is undetermined. This clonotype was obtained from an adult woman who had mild COVID-19 (a few samples of this study predate the infection). Cell type and time point are not known. Source material: PBMCs or a T cell subset sorted from them (not recorded which). The CDR3 nucleotides read TGTGCCAGCAGTGAAGTGGACCCCACAGATACGCAGTATTTT. As protein: CASSEVDPTDTQYF.